These 27 T cell receptor beta chains share one sample of origin, sequenced in a study of molecular identifiers for immune sequencing clone quantification. TCRdb analysed the PCR reads with MiXCR anew, one entry per CDR3 protein. The table shows 65,000 or so distinct CDR3 sequences, with approximately 17% occurring only once. The sequencing input was naive CD8+ T cells from blood, with Jurkat cell RNA spiked in. Subset denoted: FACS-sorted CD8+CD4-CCR7+CD45RA+ naive T cells. The receptors originated from a human donor in good health. Some libraries in this study had Jurkat cell RNA spiked in.

This clonotype was counted at least ten times. The rearrangement uses TRBV6-5 and TRBJ2-7, with TRBD1 as a possible D gene (6 bases). The CDR3 runs 14 residues. V was trimmed by 2 bases and J by 2 bases, leaving 10 bases between them. The germline V gene encodes CDR1 MNHEY and CDR2 SVGAGI. CDR3 in DNA: TGTGCCAGCAGTTACGGGCAGGGGCCCTACGAGCAGTACTTC. Its protein product is CASSYGQGPYEQYF.

This clonotype was seen many times. This chain connects TRBV12-3 or TRBV12-4 to TRBJ1-1; 7 bases are a match to TRBD1. CDR3 size: 17 residues. V trimming: 0 bases; J trimming: 7 bases; junction bases outside the gene matches: 14. The CDR3 bases are TGTGCCAGCAGTTTAGCAGACAGGGCCGACCGGAGGAATGAAGCTTTCTTT. It yields the protein CASSLADRADRRNEAFF.

Many counts were recorded for this clonotype. The CDR3 is CSVAGSTGELFF. CDR3 coding DNA: TGCAGCGTTGCGGGGTCAACCGGGGAGCTGTTTTTT. The chain recombines TRBV29-1 with TRBJ2-2; perhaps TRBD2 as D (5 bases). Germline loops: CDR1 SQVTM, CDR2 ANQGSEA. V lost 4 bases and J 5 bases, leaving 8 bases between the germline ends. The CDR3 is made up of 12 amino acids.

This clonotype occurred many times. V is TRBV7-9 and J is TRBJ2-7; 12 nucleotides line up with TRBD2. The germline gives CDR1 SEHNR, CDR2 FQNEAQ (reference sequence). This CDR3 is 16 amino acids long. V was pared by 5 bases and J by 6 bases, with 11 bases of the junction left unmatched. The CDR3 DNA reads TGTGCCAGCAGCCCCGGGGTCGGACTAGCGGGATCCGAGCAGTACTTC. Protein product: CASSPGVGLAGSEQYF.

The chain has TRBV29-1 and TRBJ2-1, with 7 bases fitting TRBD1. The trim removed 1 base at V and 9 bases at J, leaving 3 bases unmatched. The CDR3 is 12 residues long. CDR1 SQVTM and CDR2 ANQGSEA come from the germline V gene. CDR3: CSVEGDSVEQFF. CDR3 nucleotide sequence: TGCAGCGTTGAAGGGGACAGCGTTGAGCAGTTCTTC.

With respect to this clonotype: It is likely a read error, because the conserved phenylalanine at the end of the CDR3 is missing. The limits of the CDR3 on the DNA are not certain, so only TCRdb's listed CDR3 is given. V is TRBV6-6 and J is TRBJ1-2; TRBD1 is the table's D call and was not checked against the DNA. Both ends counted, the CDR3 spans 9 residues. Germline values: CDR1 MNHNY, CDR2 SVGAGI (reference sequence). CDR3 sequence: CASRVQGVP.

In this sample, this clonotype turned up many times. The V gene is TRBV4-1, the J gene TRBJ2-1; TRBD2 matches 7 bases. The V gene's germline CDR1 is MGHRA and CDR2 YSYEKL. Unmatched junction bases numbered 9, after V lost 4 bases and J lost 6 bases. The CDR3 loop spans 15 amino acids. The CDR3 is CASSPLISGVNEQFF. In DNA, the CDR3 is TGCGCCAGCAGCCCCCTCATAAGCGGGGTCAATGAGCAGTTCTTC.

This clonotype was detected ten times or more. The genes are TRBV21-1 and TRBJ1-1; the table's D call, TRBD1, has no DNA check behind it. TRBV21-1 is flagged as a pseudogene. The CDR3 is 16 residues long. CDR3 loop: CASSPRGPPWGTEAFF. CDR3 sequence (DNA): TGTGCCAGCAGCCCCAGGGGGCCTCCGTGGGGCACTGAAGCTTTCTTT.

This clonotype has ten or more counts. This chain uses TRBV7-9 with TRBJ1-1; D is uncertain. The germline V and J ends were trimmed by 2 bases and 2 bases, with 9 bases remaining between them. Germline V gene sequence: CDR1 SEHNR, CDR2 FQNEAQ (reference sequence). The CDR3 covers 14 residues. The CDR3 nucleotides are TGTGCCAGCAGCTTACTACAGAGAAACACTGAAGCTTTCTTT. Its translation: CASSLLQRNTEAFF.

The sample holds many counts of this clonotype. The rearrangement joins TRBV4-3 to TRBJ2-2, with D maybe TRBD1 (6 bases). The CDR3 consists of 21 residues. Germline CDR1 is LGHNA and CDR2 is YSLEER. Trimming left V 0 bases short and J 3 bases short, with 26 bases between. The CDR3 is CASSQDLGQGSEFSDTGELFF. The DNA of the CDR3 is TGCGCCAGCAGCCAAGATCTAGGCCAGGGGTCTGAGTTTTCAGACACCGGGGAGCTGTTTTTT.

A remark on this clonotype: This clone may be a read error of a much larger clone one base away. V gene TRBV27 combines with J gene TRBJ2-3; 8 bases map to TRBD2. From germline, CDR1 is MNHEY and CDR2 SMNVEV (reference sequence). The CDR3 loop spans 15 amino acids. The CDR3 spells CASSTVAGPTDMQYF. CDR3 bases: TGTGCCAGCAGTACTGTAGCGGGACCCACAGATATGCAGTATTTT.

CDR3 amino acids: CASSLASRSTGTQHF. As DNA, the CDR3 is TGCGCCAGCAGCCTCGCCTCCCGCAGCACAGGTACGCAGCATTTT. This chain joins TRBV4-1 and TRBJ2-3; D might be TRBD1 (5 bases). The J call may be faulty, since TRBJ1-5 better matches the DNA end. The germline V gene has CDR1 MGHRA and CDR2 YSYEKL. The CDR3 loop spans 15 amino acids.

A note on this clonotype: A much larger clone is a single base away; this may be a read error. This rearrangement joins TRBV11-2 to TRBJ1-4, with D tentatively TRBD1 (6 bases). Germline CDR1 SGHAT, CDR2 FQNNGV. The CDR3 loop spans 16 amino acids. Here the CDR3 DNA reads TGTGCCAGCAGCCCCGTAGGGGGGGATCCTAATGAAGAACTGTTTTTT. Protein: CASSPVGGDPNEELFF.

In this sample, this clonotype turned up many times. The chain combines TRBV19 with TRBJ2-7, with TRBD2 as a possible D gene (5 bases). Trimming took 0 bases from V and 3 from J, leaving 9 bases between them. The CDR3 length is 14 residues. The germline gives CDR1 LNHDA, CDR2 SQIVND (reference sequence). In DNA form, the CDR3 reads TGTGCCAGTAGTATAGACGGTGCGGGCTACGAGCAGTACTTC. Its translation is CASSIDGAGYEQYF. The variable domain in full, completed from reference TRBV19 and TRBJ2-7, reads DGGITQSPKYLFRKEGQNVTLSCEQNLNHDAMYWYRQDPGQGLRLIYYSQIVNDFQKGDIAEGYSVSREKKESFPLTVTSAQKNPTAFYLCASSIDGAGYEQYFGPGTRLTVT.

The V call is TRBV10-3, the J call TRBJ2-1; 7 bases line up with TRBD1. The V segment lost 2 bases and the J segment 8 bases; nucleotides outside the gene matches: 6. The CDR3 runs to 14 residues. Germline V lookup: CDR1 ENHRY, CDR2 SYGVKD. The CDR3 loop is CAISETGVGDEQFF. The CDR3 nucleotides are TGTGCCATCAGTGAGACAGGGGTCGGCGATGAGCAGTTCTTC.

This clonotype was counted at least ten times. The chain employs TRBV30 and TRBJ1-1, with 7 bases that match TRBD1. The V gene end was trimmed by 3 bases and the J gene end by 0 bases; junction bases not matched to a gene: 1. There are 13 residues in the CDR3. Germline assignment: CDR1 GTSNPN and CDR2 SVGIG (reference sequence). CDR3 sequence: CAWRGQMNTEAFF. DNA of the CDR3: TGTGCCTGGAGGGGACAGATGAACACTGAAGCTTTCTTT.

This clonotype showed up many times. The J gene is TRBJ2-3, the V gene TRBV7-9; no reliable D call. CDR1 and CDR2 (germline): SEHNR, FQNEAQ (reference sequence). CDR3 length equals 14 residues. The ends were cut back, 6 bases at V and 5 bases at J, with 15 bases in the middle. The CDR3 loop reads CASRSDGSGDTQYF. For the CDR3, the DNA is TGTGCCAGCAGGTCGGACGGGTCGGGAGATACGCAGTATTTT.

J is TRBJ2-7 and V is TRBV7-9; the D gene is possibly TRBD2 (6 bases). The CDR3 is made up of 13 amino acids. The V gene lost 3 bases and the J gene lost 4 bases, with 10 bases spanning the gap. Germline-derived CDR1 and CDR2 are SEHNR and FQNEAQ (reference sequence). CDR3 in amino acids: CASSFGGDYEQYF. CDR3 bases: TGTGCCAGCAGCTTTGGCGGGGATTACGAGCAGTACTTC.

This clonotype was picked up many times. This chain joins TRBV20-1 and TRBJ2-7; the D gene is possibly TRBD1 (6 bases). The ends were cut back, 1 base at V and 4 bases at J, with 23 bases in the middle. CDR3 length: 17 residues. The germline V gene encodes CDR1 DFQATT and CDR2 SNEGSKA (reference sequence). CDR3 amino acids: CSARGHYGQRLTYEQYF. CDR3 in DNA: TGCAGTGCTAGAGGCCACTACGGACAGCGCCTGACGTACGAGCAGTACTTC.

Ten or more counts support this clonotype. The chain links TRBV4-2 to TRBJ2-7, with 11 bases lining up with TRBD2. Looked up from germline, CDR1 is LGHNA and CDR2 is YNFKEQ. Germline trimming cut 0 bases from V and 7 bases from J; bases unmatched to any gene: 5. This CDR3 spans 15 amino acids. The CDR3 DNA reads TGTGCCAGCAGCCAAGATAGCGGGAGGGCGGGTGAGCAGTACTTC. It yields the protein CASSQDSGRAGEQYF.

This clonotype occurred many times. This chain connects TRBV29-1 to TRBJ1-5, with a possible D match to TRBD1 (5 bases). This CDR3 comprises 14 residues. V lost 4 bases, J lost 1 base, and 11 bases lay in between. Germline-derived CDR1 and CDR2 are SQVTM and ANQGSEA. The CDR3 loop is CSVGGTDSNQPQHF. DNA for the CDR3: TGCAGCGTTGGGGGGACTGACAGCAATCAGCCCCAGCATTTT.

This clonotype appeared many times. The chain couples TRBV6-2 or TRBV6-3 to TRBJ2-1; D is ambiguous. This CDR3 comprises 19 residues. V was shortened by 7 bases and J by 0 bases, with 25 bases between the two germline ends. Germline V lookup: CDR1 MNHEY, CDR2 SVGEGT. CDR3 nucleotide sequence: TGTGCCAGCAATTCAGGAGCTCGCGGACCTGAAAGCTCCTACAATGAGCAGTTCTTC. Protein product: CASNSGARGPESSYNEQFF.

This clonotype was recorded a few times. The V gene is TRBV9, the J gene TRBJ2-2, with D hard to call. The CDR3 runs 12 residues. With 4 bases removed from V and 9 bases from J, the gap between germline ends came to 10 bases. CDR1 SGDLS and CDR2 YYNGEE come from the germline V gene. DNA for the CDR3: TGTGCCAGCAGCACTAAACCCTGGGAGCTGTTTTTT. It encodes CASSTKPWELFF.

Concerning this clonotype itself: This may be a read error: a much more frequent sequence differs by one nucleotide. The chain combines TRBV5-6 with TRBJ1-1; TRBD1 agrees at 7 bases. The CDR3 is 14 residues long. In germline, CDR1 is SGHDT, CDR2 YYEEEE. V lost 1 base and J lost 4; bases outside the gene matches: 4. CDR3 coding DNA: TGTGCCAGCAGCTTGAGGGGGCTTGGCACTGAAGCTTTCTTT. This encodes CASSLRGLGTEAFF. The full variable domain, completed using reference TRBV5-6 and TRBJ1-1, is DAGVTQSPTHLIKTRGQQVTLRCSPKSGHDTVSWYQQALGQGPQFIFQYYEEEERQRGNFPDRFSGHQFPNYSSELNVNALLLGDSALYLCASSLRGLGTEAFFGQGTRLTVV.

As concerns this clonotype: This CDR3 fails to terminate in the conserved phenylalanine or tryptophan, so it likely reflects a read error. The chain couples TRBV9 to TRBJ1-1; tentative D call: TRBD1 (6 bases). V gave up 4 bases and J gave up 5 bases, with 21 bases separating them. CDR1 and CDR2 (germline): SGDLS, YYNGEE. The CDR3 is 16 residues long. The CDR3 DNA sequence: TGTGCCAGCAGCACCCGGACAGCCGCCGTAGAAACTGAAGCTTTCATC. It translates to CASSTRTAAVETEAFI.

This clonotype appeared many times. This rearrangement joins TRBV28 to TRBJ2-3, with 9 positions matching TRBD2. V was pared by 5 bases and J by 3 bases, with 15 bases of the junction left unmatched. Per germline, CDR1 MDHEN and CDR2 SYDVKM. This CDR3 has 18 amino acids. The DNA for the CDR3 is TGTGCCAGCAGTCTACCAACGGACTTAGCGGGAGTTACAGATACGCAGTATTTT. It yields the protein CASSLPTDLAGVTDTQYF.

Points on this clonotype: The germline gene is not matched at one end of the junction; a read error may be the cause. The gene calls are TRBV14 and TRBJ2-5; weak D call: TRBD2 (5 bases). The germline gives CDR1 SGHDN, CDR2 FVKESK. This CDR3 has 17 amino acids. The CDR3 DNA follows: TGCGCCAGCAGCCGAGTGGATCTGGAGGCGGAACAAGAGACCCAGTACTTC. This translates into CASSRVDLEAEQETQYF.